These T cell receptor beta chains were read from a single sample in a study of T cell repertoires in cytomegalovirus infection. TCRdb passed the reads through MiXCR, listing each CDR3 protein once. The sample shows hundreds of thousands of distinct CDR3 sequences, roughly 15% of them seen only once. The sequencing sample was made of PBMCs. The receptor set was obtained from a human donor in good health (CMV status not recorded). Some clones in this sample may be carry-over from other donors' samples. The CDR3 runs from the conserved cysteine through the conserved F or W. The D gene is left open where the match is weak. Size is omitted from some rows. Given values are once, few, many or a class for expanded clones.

CSARDRRVNSPLHF | TGCAGTGCTAGAGATCGCAGGGTAAACTCACCCCTCCACTTT | NA | TRBJ1-6 | TRBV20-1 | NA
CASSLLGSQNTEAFF | TGTGCCAGCAGTTTACTCGGGTCTCAGAACACTGAAGCTTTCTTT | NA | TRBJ1-1 | TRBV6-6 | NA
CASSLSRQGYEKLFF | TGTGCCAGCAGCTTATCCCGACAGGGATATGAAAAACTGTTTTTT | many | TRBJ1-4 | TRBV7-2 | TRBD1
CSASQGAATNEKLFF | TGCAGTGCTAGCCAAGGGGCAGCAACTAATGAAAAACTGTTTTTT | few | TRBJ1-4 | TRBV20-1 | NA
CASRTTGTSPLHF | TGTGCCAGCAGGACCACAGGGACCTCACCCCTCCACTTT | many | TRBJ1-6 | TRBV12-3/TRBV12-4 | NA
CASGRPFDPQETQYF | TGTGCCAGCGGAAGACCCTTTGACCCCCAAGAGACCCAGTACTTC | few | TRBJ2-5 | TRBV6-1 | NA
CASARDRGTDTQYF | TGTGCCAGTGCTAGGGACAGGGGGACAGATACGCAGTATTTT | few | TRBJ2-3 | TRBV2 | TRBD1
CASSEGLAGGSGFF | TGTGCCAGCAGCGAAGGACTAGCGGGGGGGAGTGGGTTCTTC | few | TRBJ2-1 | TRBV6-1 | TRBD2
CASSLGTGTGLEETQYF | TGTGCCAGCAGCTTAGGGACCGGGACGGGATTGGAGGAGACCCAGTACTTC | NA | TRBJ2-5 | TRBV11-3 | NA
CSAPLGGTLNTEAFF | TGCAGTGCCCCATTGGGGGGGACCCTAAACACTGAAGCTTTCTTT | few | TRBJ1-1 | TRBV20-1 | NA
CASIQTWARGQTGELFF | TGTGCCAGCATTCAAACCTGGGCCAGGGGGCAAACCGGGGAGCTGTTTTTT | NA | TRBJ2-2 | TRBV6-5 | TRBD1
CASSLPRGANEKLFF | TGTGCCAGCAGCTTACCCCGGGGAGCTAATGAAAAACTGTTTTTT | few | TRBJ1-4 | TRBV11-2 | NA